The 23 T cell receptor beta chains in this list originate from one sample, sequenced in a study of blood T cell repertoires in COVID-19. Some clones are missing from TCRdb's copy, which holds only in-frame ones; the method was immunoSEQ multiplex PCR. This table holds some 200,000 clones, around 82% found once. The material sequenced was peripheral blood. The receptors were gathered from a woman aged 55-75 years with acute or convalescent COVID-19.

This clone was seen once. The J gene is TRBJ1-2, the V gene TRBV5-4, with D tentatively TRBD1 (5 bases). The germline V gene has CDR1 SGHNT and CDR2 YYREEE (reference sequence). V was trimmed by 3 bases and J by 2 bases, leaving 14 bases between them. The CDR3 has 15 amino acids. CDR3 protein: CASSSGEFPNYGYTF. CDR3 bases: TGTGCCAGCAGCTCGGGGGAGTTCCCGAACTATGGCTACACCTTC.

The chain recombines TRBV3-1 (or the pseudogene TRBV3-2) with TRBJ1-2, with D uncertain. The V end lost 0 bases, the J end lost 4 bases, and 3 bases lay between the germline ends. Germline V gene sequence: CDR1 LGHDT, CDR2 YNNKEL (reference sequence). The CDR3 is 12 amino acids. For the CDR3, the DNA is TGTGCCAGCAGCCAAGAGAGCTATGGCTACACCTTC. It codes for CASSQESYGYTF.

The count of this clone is one. The rearrangement links TRBV6-5 to TRBJ2-7; D ambiguous. This CDR3 region has 13 residues. Deletions cut 6 bases from V and 0 bases from J, with 9 bases between. The germline V gene has CDR1 MNHEY and CDR2 SVGAGI. The CDR3 sequence: CASSRGTSYEQYF. In DNA form, the CDR3 reads TGTGCCAGCAGCCGAGGAACCTCCTACGAGCAGTACTTC.

This rearrangement joins TRBV4-2 to TRBJ1-4, with D perhaps TRBD1 (5 bases). The V gene lost 3 bases and the J gene lost 8 bases, with 10 bases spanning the gap. From germline, CDR1 is LGHNA and CDR2 YNFKEQ. CDR3 length: 13 residues. The CDR3 bases are TGTGCCAGCAGCCAGGGGCCTAGGGAAAAACTGTTTTTT. Protein sequence: CASSQGPREKLFF.

V and J are TRBV4-2 and TRBJ1-1; no clear D. From germline, CDR1 is LGHNA and CDR2 YNFKEQ. There are 16 residues in the CDR3. The V end lost 0 bases, the J end lost 1 base, and 12 bases lay between the germline ends. DNA for the CDR3: TGTGCCAGCAGCCAAGAGTATGGGAGACAGAACACTGAAGCTTTCTTT. Its translation is CASSQEYGRQNTEAFF.

J is TRBJ2-7 and V is TRBV3-1 (or the pseudogene TRBV3-2), with 10 bases identical to TRBD1. The germline V gene encodes CDR1 LGHDT and CDR2 YNNKEL (reference sequence). V gave up 6 bases and J gave up 2 bases; unmatched junction bases: 10. The CDR3 is made up of 16 amino acids. The CDR3 DNA follows: TGTGCCAGCAGTAAAACTCCCGGGACAGGGGCCTACGAGCAGTACTTC. Its translation: CASSKTPGTGAYEQYF.

This chain joins TRBV11-1 and TRBJ1-2; D is unclear. Trimming took 5 bases from V and 7 from J, leaving 14 bases between them. The CDR3 spans 13 residues. In germline, CDR1 is SGHAT, CDR2 FQDESV (reference sequence). DNA for the CDR3: TGTGCCAGCAGCAACAATCCGGGTCGTGGCTACACCTTC. Translated: CASSNNPGRGYTF.

V is TRBV19 and J is TRBJ1-4; 7 bases align to TRBD1. CDR1 and CDR2 from the germline V gene are LNHDA and SQIVND (reference sequence). The junction had 8 bases not matched to a gene; V was cut back by 5 bases and J by 8 bases. The length of the CDR3 is 14 residues. The CDR3 is CASSPVGGSEKLFF. The CDR3 DNA reads TGTGCCAGTAGTCCGGTAGGGGGCTCAGAAAAACTGTTTTTT.

V usage is TRBV14 and J usage is TRBJ1-1, with 12 nucleotides matching TRBD1. Germline V gene data show CDR1 as SGHDN and CDR2 as FVKESK. V lost 2 bases, J lost 4 bases, and 5 bases stayed unmatched. The length of the CDR3 is 16 residues. The chain's CDR3 is CASSQPGQGAVTEAFF. CDR3 sequence (DNA): TGTGCCAGCAGCCAACCGGGACAGGGGGCCGTCACTGAAGCTTTCTTT.

This sequence joins TRBV6-6 and TRBJ1-6; D gene uncertain. The germline V gene encodes CDR1 MNHNY and CDR2 SVGAGI (reference sequence). There are 14 residues in the CDR3. Trimming took 2 bases from V and 5 from J, leaving 7 bases between them. The CDR3 here is CASSYMENNSPLHF. The CDR3 coding sequence is TGTGCCAGCAGTTACATGGAGAATAATTCACCCCTCCACTTT.

The CDR3 protein is CASRGVAGDSYEQYF. The CDR3 bases are TGTGCCAGCAGGGGGGTCGCGGGGGACTCCTACGAGCAGTACTTC. This chain joins TRBV2 and TRBJ2-7; 7 positions match TRBD2. The CDR3 has 15 amino acids. Trimming cost V 6 bases and J 0 bases; bases outside gene matches: 8. Germline V gene data show CDR1 as SNHLY and CDR2 as FYNNEI.

The DNA of the CDR3 is TGCGCCAGCAGCTTGACAGGGAACTACGAGCAGTACTTC. Translating gives CASSLTGNYEQYF. The chain recombines TRBV5-1 with TRBJ2-7, with a tentative D call TRBD1 (6 bases). CDR3 length: 13 amino acids. The germline V gene encodes CDR1 SGHRS and CDR2 YFSETQ. The ends were cut back, 1 base at V and 3 bases at J, with 8 bases in the middle.

The chain is built from TRBV4-2 and TRBJ1-2; D is ambiguous. Germline V gene data show CDR1 as LGHNA and CDR2 as YNFKEQ. CDR3 size: 15 residues. V dropped 0 bases and J dropped 8 bases, with 16 bases sitting between them. This CDR3 reads CASSQDPIRGGGYTF. Written as DNA, the CDR3 is TGTGCCAGCAGCCAAGACCCTATTCGGGGTGGCGGCTACACCTTC.

The chain employs TRBV21-1 and TRBJ2-1; the table's D call of TRBD2 was not tested on the DNA. TRBV21-1 is listed as a pseudogene. CDR3 length: 14 amino acids. The CDR3 DNA reads TGTGCCGGCTTAAGCGGGGCCGTCAACAATGAGCAGTTCTTC. This gives the protein CAGLSGAVNNEQFF.

The CDR3 DNA reads TGTGCCTGCCCCAGGACAGGGCGAACTGAAGCTTTCTTT. This encodes CACPRTGRTEAFF. The chain joins TRBV30 to TRBJ1-1; 8 positions agree with TRBD1. Per germline, CDR1 GTSNPN and CDR2 SVGIG (reference sequence). Losses at the gene ends were 6 bases for V and 5 bases for J; bases not matched to a gene: 8. This CDR3 has 13 amino acids.

This chain connects TRBV18 to TRBJ1-4, with 8 nucleotides matching TRBD1. With V trimmed by 6 bases and J by 8 bases, 5 bases remained unmatched. Germline values: CDR1 KGHSH, CDR2 LQKENI. The CDR3 covers 13 residues. As DNA, the CDR3 is TGTGCCAGCTCGGAGGGACAGGTAGAAAAACTGTTTTTT. Translated: CASSEGQVEKLFF. The variable domain in full, completed from reference TRBV18 and TRBJ1-4, reads NAGVMQNPRHLVRRRGQEARLRCSPMKGHSHVYWYRQLPEEGLKFMVYLQKENIIDESGMPKERFSAEFPKEGPSILRIQQVVRGDSAAYFCASSEGQVEKLFFGSGTQLSVL.

A few counts support this clone. The V gene is TRBV13, the J gene TRBJ1-5, with D possibly TRBD1 on 6 matching bases. The CDR3 consists of 14 residues. Looked up from germline, CDR1 is PRHDT and CDR2 is FYEKMQ (reference sequence). The V gene lost 0 bases and the J gene lost 4 bases, with 7 bases spanning the gap. The CDR3, as DNA: TGTGCCAGCAGCTTAGGTGACAGGAATCAGCCCCAGCATTTT. Its translation: CASSLGDRNQPQHF.

A word on this clone: This specimen includes other DNA sequences encoding the same CDR3. The chain recombines TRBV19 with TRBJ1-2; 8 bases agree with TRBD1. This CDR3 region has 13 residues. CDR1 is LNHDA, CDR2 SQIVND, per germline (reference sequence). Trimming at V came to 3 bases and at J to 8 bases, leaving 5 bases not matched to a gene. For the CDR3, the DNA is TGTGCCAGTAGTATCCAACAGGGGGGCGGCTACACCTTC. The encoded protein is CASSIQQGGGYTF.

This chain joins TRBV28 and TRBJ2-3, with 9 nucleotides matching TRBD1. CDR1 MDHEN and CDR2 SYDVKM come from the germline V gene. The CDR3 length is 16 residues. V shed 3 bases, J shed 6 bases, and the junction held 10 bases outside the gene matches. The CDR3 protein is CASSLMGQGLIDTQYF. The CDR3 DNA follows: TGTGCCAGCAGTTTGATGGGACAGGGTCTTATCGATACGCAGTATTTT. The variable domain in full, completed from reference TRBV28 and TRBJ2-3, reads DVKVTQSSRYLVKRTGEKVFLECVQDMDHENMFWYRQDPGLGLRLIYFSYDVKMKEKGDIPEGYSVSREKKERFSLILESASTNQTSMYLCASSLMGQGLIDTQYFGPGTRLTVL.

Only one count was recorded for this clone. The V and J genes are TRBV28 and TRBJ1-2; D possibly corresponds to TRBD1 (6 bases). The CDR3 is made up of 16 amino acids. V was cut by 5 bases and J by 4 bases, with 20 bases left in between. The germline CDR1 and CDR2 sequences are MDHEN and SYDVKM. The CDR3 spells CASSRYLTGGSYGYTF. The CDR3 DNA sequence: TGTGCCAGCAGTCGATACTTGACAGGTGGGAGCTATGGCTACACCTTC.

This chain connects TRBV9 to TRBJ1-1; possible D gene TRBD1, 5 bases. Trimming stripped 4 bases from V and 5 bases from J, with 18 bases between. Germline assignment: CDR1 SGDLS and CDR2 YYNGEE. The CDR3 spans 15 residues. For the CDR3, the DNA is TGTGCCAGCAGCCCTCGCCTTCAGGGATGGACTGAAGCTTTCTTT. Residues: CASSPRLQGWTEAFF.

The chain couples TRBV9 to TRBJ2-3; TRBD1 might be the D (5 bases). With 7 bases removed from V and 2 bases from J, the gap between germline ends came to 11 bases. The CDR3 length is 13 residues. From germline, CDR1 is SGDLS and CDR2 YYNGEE. CDR3 bases: TGTGCCAGCCAAAGGGGATCCACAGATACGCAGTATTTT. Amino acids: CASQRGSTDTQYF.

This chain links TRBV2 with TRBJ1-5; TRBD1 matches at 9 bases. From germline, CDR1 is SNHLY and CDR2 FYNNEI. The CDR3 runs to 16 residues. V shed 5 bases and J 6 bases; nucleotides not matched to a gene: 11. The CDR3 sequence: CASSTHVGQGPQPQHF. CDR3 nucleotide sequence: TGTGCCAGCAGTACCCACGTAGGACAGGGGCCTCAGCCCCAGCATTTT.